These 5 T cell receptor beta chains came from one sample sequenced in a study of lymphopenia after photon versus proton radiotherapy (dated by TCRdb to about 2019). The library was produced with the immunoSEQ multiplex PCR assay. The clones in this table, taken by TCRdb from immuneACCESS, are in-frame only. Not every clone is retained; where verified, under half of the shortfall comes from an unresolved V gene, and the cause of the rest is unknown. A total of about 62,000 clones appear in this sample, roughly nine tenths of them only once. 10% to 15% of the sample lies in the top ten. The sample consisted of peripheral blood, taken from a patient treated with proton-based radiotherapy. The receptors were gathered from a man older than 75 with esophageal cancer.

This clone was observed once. The chain uses TRBV7-9 and TRBJ2-6; D unclear. The length of the CDR3 is 16 residues. Deletions cut 4 bases from V and 1 base from J, with 11 bases between. Germline-derived CDR1 and CDR2 are SEHNR and FQNEAQ (reference sequence). CDR3 region: CASSSSSGSGANVLTF. The CDR3 region has the DNA TGTGCCAGCAGCTCATCTTCGGGTTCTGGGGCCAACGTCCTGACTTTC.

V usage is TRBV2 and J usage is TRBJ2-7; TRBD1 might be the D (6 bases). The germline V gene has CDR1 SNHLY and CDR2 FYNNEI. Trimming cost V 4 bases and J 4 bases, with 14 bases left between them. The CDR3 is 14 residues long. CDR3 sequence reads: CASSATGMGYEQYF. The CDR3 DNA is TGTGCCAGCAGTGCCACAGGGATGGGGTACGAGCAGTACTTC.

This rearrangement joins TRBV19 to TRBJ2-5, with D possibly TRBD1 on 5 matching bases. Germline loops: CDR1 LNHDA, CDR2 SQIVND (reference sequence). Trimming left V 2 bases short and J 5 bases short, with 18 bases between. The CDR3 covers 16 residues. The CDR3 DNA is TGTGCCAGTAGTATATCTTGGCAGGGAAGATGGGAGACCCAGTACTTC. Protein: CASSISWQGRWETQYF.

V usage is TRBV4-1 and J usage is TRBJ2-2; 7 bases agree with TRBD2. The trim removed 0 bases at V and 4 bases at J, leaving 5 bases unmatched. Germline assignment: CDR1 MGHRA and CDR2 YSYEKL. The CDR3 spans 16 residues. The CDR3 sequence is CASSQEGGSGTGELFF. CDR3 in DNA: TGCGCCAGCAGCCAAGAGGGGGGGAGTGGCACCGGGGAGCTGTTTTTT.

This chain links TRBV9 with TRBJ1-6; D unresolved. Trimming shortened V by 0 bases and J by 10 bases, and 14 bases separated the two germline ends. Germline CDR1 SGDLS, CDR2 YYNGEE. The CDR3 totals 15 residues. The CDR3 DNA reads as TGTGCCAGCAGCGTAGGGTGGGAGAATCGATCACCCCTCCACTTT. Encoded protein: CASSVGWENRSPLHF.